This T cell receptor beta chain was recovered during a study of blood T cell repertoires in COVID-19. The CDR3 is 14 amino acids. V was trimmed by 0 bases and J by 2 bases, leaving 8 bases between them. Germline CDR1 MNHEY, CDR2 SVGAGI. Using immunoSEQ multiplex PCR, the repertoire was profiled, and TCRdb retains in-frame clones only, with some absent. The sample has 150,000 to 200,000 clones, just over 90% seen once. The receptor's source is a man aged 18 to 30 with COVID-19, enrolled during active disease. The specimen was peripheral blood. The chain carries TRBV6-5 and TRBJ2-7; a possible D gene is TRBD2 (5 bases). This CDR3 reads CASSYSRVTYEQYF. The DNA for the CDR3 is TGTGCCAGCAGTTACTCGAGGGTGACCTACGAGCAGTACTTC.